This T cell receptor (beta chain) was profiled in a study of T cells in Graves' hyperthyroidism and ophthalmopathy. Study background: Staff took peripheral blood when the initial diagnosis was made, before any treatment began. Study-wide results and limits: Most thyroid clonotypes with frequency above 0.001 were detected in blood.

This clonotype has ten or more counts. Its antigen is still unknown. Not enrolled were patients with uncontrolled infection, other autoimmune disease, pregnancy or lactation. Diagnosis relied on clinical symptoms, serum thyroxine and TRAb, thyroid ultrasound and orbital computed tomography. Amplification targeted TCR beta CDR3 regions from RNA transcripts. HTBI primers were the set used in a first-round RT-PCR of the TCR CDR3. TCRdb re-analysed the multiplex PCR reads in MiXCR, keeping a single row per CDR3 protein. The sample gives hundreds of thousands of distinct CDR3 sequences, approximately 15% of which show up once; less than 6% is in the top ten. The receptor was isolated from a woman aged 30 to 39 with Graves' hyperthyroidism that later progressed to Graves' ophthalmopathy. Sequencing was carried out using blood.

CDR3 sequence reads: CSASGGNGADTQYF. In nucleotides, the CDR3 is TGCAGTGCTAGTGGAGGGAACGGGGCAGATACGCAGTATTTT. The rearrangement joins TRBV20-1 to TRBJ2-3, with D possibly being TRBD2 (6 bases). This CDR3 has 14 residues. The germline gives CDR1 DFQATT, CDR2 SNEGSKA (reference sequence). The germline V and J ends were trimmed by 3 bases and 4 bases, with 14 bases remaining between them.